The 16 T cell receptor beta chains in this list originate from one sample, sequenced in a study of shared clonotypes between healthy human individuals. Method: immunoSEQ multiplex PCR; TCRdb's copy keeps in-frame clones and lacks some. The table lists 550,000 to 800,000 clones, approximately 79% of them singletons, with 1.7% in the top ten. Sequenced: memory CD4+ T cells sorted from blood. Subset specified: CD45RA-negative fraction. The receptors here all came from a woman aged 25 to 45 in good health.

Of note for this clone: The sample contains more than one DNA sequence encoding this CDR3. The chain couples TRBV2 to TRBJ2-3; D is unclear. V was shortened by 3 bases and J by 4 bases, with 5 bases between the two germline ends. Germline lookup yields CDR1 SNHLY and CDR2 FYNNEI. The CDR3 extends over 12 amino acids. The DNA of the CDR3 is TGTGCCAGCAGTGATCTAGCAGATACGCAGTATTTT. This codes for CASSDLADTQYF.

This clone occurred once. CDR3 amino acids: CASSGNRYEQYF. CDR3 DNA sequence: TGTGCCAGCAGTGGGAACAGGTACGAGCAGTACTTC. The gene calls are TRBV6-1 and TRBJ2-7; tentatively, D is TRBD1 (5 bases). V was trimmed by 4 bases and J by 4 bases, leaving 8 bases between them. The CDR3 runs to 12 residues. Germline V CDR1 and CDR2: MNHNS, SASEGT.

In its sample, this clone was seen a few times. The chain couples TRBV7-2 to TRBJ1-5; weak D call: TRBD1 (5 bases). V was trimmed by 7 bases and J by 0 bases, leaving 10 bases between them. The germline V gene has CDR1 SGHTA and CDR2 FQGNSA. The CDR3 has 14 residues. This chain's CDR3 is CASNTGYSNQPQHF. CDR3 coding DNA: TGTGCCAGCAACACAGGATATAGCAATCAGCCCCAGCATTTT. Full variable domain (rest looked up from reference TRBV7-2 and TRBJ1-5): GAGVSQSPSNKVTEKGKDVELRCDPISGHTALYWYRQSLGQGLEFLIYFQGNSAPDKSGLPSDRFSAERTGGSVSTLTIQRTQQEDSAVYLCASNTGYSNQPQHFGDGTRLSIL.

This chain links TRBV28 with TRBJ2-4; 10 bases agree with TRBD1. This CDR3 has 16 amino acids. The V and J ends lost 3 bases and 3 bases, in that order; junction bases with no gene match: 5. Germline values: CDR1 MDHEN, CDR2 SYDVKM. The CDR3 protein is CASSFLWDRGKNIQYF. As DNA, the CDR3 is TGTGCCAGCAGTTTTCTCTGGGACAGGGGCAAAAACATTCAGTACTTC.

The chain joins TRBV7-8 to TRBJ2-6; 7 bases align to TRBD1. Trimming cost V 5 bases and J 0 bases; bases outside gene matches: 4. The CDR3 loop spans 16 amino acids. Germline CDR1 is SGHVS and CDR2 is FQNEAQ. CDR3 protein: CASSRQGPSGANVLTF. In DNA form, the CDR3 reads TGTGCCAGCAGCCGACAGGGCCCCTCTGGGGCCAACGTCCTGACTTTC.

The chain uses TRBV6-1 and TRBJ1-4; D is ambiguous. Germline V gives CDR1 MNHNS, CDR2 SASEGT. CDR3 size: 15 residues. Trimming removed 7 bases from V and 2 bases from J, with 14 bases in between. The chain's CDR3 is CASKSGLGTNEKLFF. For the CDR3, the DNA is TGTGCCAGCAAGTCCGGGCTTGGGACTAATGAAAAACTGTTTTTT.

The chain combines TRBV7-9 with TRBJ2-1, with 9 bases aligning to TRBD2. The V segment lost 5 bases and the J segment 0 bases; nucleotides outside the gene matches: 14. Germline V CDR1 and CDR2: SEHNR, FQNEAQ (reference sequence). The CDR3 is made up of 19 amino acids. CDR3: CASSPYSGRGTSSYNEQFF. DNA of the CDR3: TGTGCCAGCAGCCCCTATAGCGGGAGAGGCACAAGCTCCTACAATGAGCAGTTCTTC.

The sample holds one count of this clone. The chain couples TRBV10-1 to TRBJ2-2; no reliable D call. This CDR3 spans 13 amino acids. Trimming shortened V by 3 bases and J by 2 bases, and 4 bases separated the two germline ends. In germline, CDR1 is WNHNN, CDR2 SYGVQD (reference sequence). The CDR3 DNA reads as TGCGCCAGCAGTGAACGTAACACCGGGGAGCTGTTTTTT. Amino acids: CASSERNTGELFF.

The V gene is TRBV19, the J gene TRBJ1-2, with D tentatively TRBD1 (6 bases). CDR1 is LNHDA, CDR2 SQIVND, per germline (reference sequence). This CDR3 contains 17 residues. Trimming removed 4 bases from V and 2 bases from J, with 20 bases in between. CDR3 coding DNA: TGTGCCAGTAGTACCGTGGGGGCCCGCGCGAACAACTATGGCTACACCTTC. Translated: CASSTVGARANNYGYTF.

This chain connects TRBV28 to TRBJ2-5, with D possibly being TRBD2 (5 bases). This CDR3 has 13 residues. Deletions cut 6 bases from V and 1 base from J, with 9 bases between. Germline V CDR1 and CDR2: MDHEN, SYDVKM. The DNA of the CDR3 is TGTGCCAGCAGGCCGGGGTTCCAAGAGACCCAGTACTTC. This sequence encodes CASRPGFQETQYF.

CDR3 nucleotides: TGCGCCAGCAGCCAGACCCTGGCTAGCGTCCCCTACGAGCAGTACTTC. Its translation: CASSQTLASVPYEQYF. The rearrangement joins TRBV4-1 to TRBJ2-7, with a possible D match to TRBD2 (6 bases). The V end lost 3 bases, the J end lost 2 bases, and 17 bases lay between the germline ends. The germline gives CDR1 MGHRA, CDR2 YSYEKL. The CDR3 extends over 16 amino acids.

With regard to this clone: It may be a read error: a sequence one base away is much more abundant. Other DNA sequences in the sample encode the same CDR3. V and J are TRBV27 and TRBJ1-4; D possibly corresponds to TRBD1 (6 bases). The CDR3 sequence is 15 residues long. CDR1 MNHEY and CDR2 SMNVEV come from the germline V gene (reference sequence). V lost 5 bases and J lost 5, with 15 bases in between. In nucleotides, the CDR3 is TGTGCCAGCAGTCCCCGACAGGCCCCAAATGAAAAACTGTTTTTT. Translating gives CASSPRQAPNEKLFF.

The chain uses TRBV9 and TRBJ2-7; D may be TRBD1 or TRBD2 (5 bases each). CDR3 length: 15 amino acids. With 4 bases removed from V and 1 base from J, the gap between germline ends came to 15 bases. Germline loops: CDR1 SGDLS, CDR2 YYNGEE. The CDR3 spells CASSSSGTKSYEQYF. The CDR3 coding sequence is TGTGCCAGCAGCTCATCCGGGACCAAATCCTACGAGCAGTACTTC.

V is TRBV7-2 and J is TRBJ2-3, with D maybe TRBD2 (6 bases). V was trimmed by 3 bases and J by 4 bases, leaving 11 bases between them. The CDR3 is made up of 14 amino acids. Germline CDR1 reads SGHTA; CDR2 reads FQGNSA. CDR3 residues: CASSFGGLADTQYF. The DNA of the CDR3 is TGTGCCAGCAGCTTCGGGGGTCTCGCAGATACGCAGTATTTT.

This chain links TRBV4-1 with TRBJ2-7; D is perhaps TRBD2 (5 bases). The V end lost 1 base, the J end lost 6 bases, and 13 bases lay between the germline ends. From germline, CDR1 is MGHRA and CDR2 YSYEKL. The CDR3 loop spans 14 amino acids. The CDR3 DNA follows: TGCGCCAGCAGCCAAGTAGGGAGTGGCCCCGAGCAGTACTTC. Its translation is CASSQVGSGPEQYF.

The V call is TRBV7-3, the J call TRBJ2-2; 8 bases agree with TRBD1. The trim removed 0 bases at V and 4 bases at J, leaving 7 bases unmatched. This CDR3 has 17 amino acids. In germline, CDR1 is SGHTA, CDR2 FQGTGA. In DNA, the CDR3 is TGTGCCAGCAGCTTAACACTTCAGGGGGCTAGCACCGGGGAGCTGTTTTTT. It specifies CASSLTLQGASTGELFF.